This record looks at one T cell receptor (beta chain) sequence and its context. What it binds is unknown. A much larger clone differs from this one at a single base, so this may be a read error. The entry originates in a study of tumor-infiltrating lymphocytes in primary liver carcinoma. The input was approximately 0.45 ug total RNA; TCR beta cDNA was made from it with a constant-region primer. Three nested multiplex PCR rounds, a slightly modified ARM-PCR, produced the libraries for TCR beta. TRBV1-TRBV30 forward primers paired with a C-beta reverse primer were used in the first two PCR rounds, which ran approximately 10 cycles each. TCRdb reanalysed the multiplex PCR reads using MiXCR and keeps one entry per CDR3 protein. The sample yields about 190,000 distinct CDR3 sequences, roughly 80% seen once. The ends lost 6 bases at V and 5 bases at J; junction bases unmatched: 13. This CDR3 region has 15 residues. Per the germline V gene, CDR1 is MDHEN and CDR2 is SYDVKM.

Co-extracted RNA and DNA came from roughly 20-30 mg of unsorted bulk tissue. Patients underwent surgical resection for primary liver carcinoma. Findings and limits, study-wide: Merely about 7-25% of top clones occurred in all five tumor regions. Relative to blood, tumors carried a significantly larger fraction of the repertoire in their top 250 clones (p = 0.039).

This TCR was recovered from a man aged 35 to 55 with primary liver carcinoma and hepatitis B virus infection. V and J are TRBV28 and TRBJ2-7, with 7 bases fitting TRBD2. Sequenced: tumor tissue from primary liver carcinoma. CDR3 coding DNA: TGTGCCAGCAGCCCTTCAAGCGGGATGCGGGACGAGCAGTACTTC. It is translated as CASSPSSGMRDEQYF.